Following are 6 T cell receptor beta chains from one sample sequenced in a study of cytomegalovirus exposure and HLA in healthy donors. The PCR ran on 60 Vbeta and 13 Jbeta primers. Here immunoSEQ multiplex PCR was the method, and the copy in TCRdb shows in-frame clones only, minus some. The sample lists tens of thousands of clones, around three fifths seen once, with approximately 15% in the top ten. The sequenced sample consisted of PBMCs. These receptors came from a woman in her 40s in good health and CMV-seropositive.

Only one count was recorded for this clone. The V gene is TRBV9, the J gene TRBJ1-2; possible D gene TRBD1, 5 bases. V dropped 1 base and J dropped 3 bases, with 22 bases sitting between them. The CDR3 is made up of 18 amino acids. Germline V gene sequence: CDR1 SGDLS, CDR2 YYNGEE. The chain's CDR3 is CASSVPHGRAGYDYGYTF. In DNA form, the CDR3 reads TGTGCCAGCAGCGTACCCCACGGTAGGGCAGGGTATGACTATGGCTACACCTTC.

V is TRBV2 and J is TRBJ1-2; 7 bases fit TRBD1. The CDR3 runs to 13 residues. The germline V gene encodes CDR1 SNHLY and CDR2 FYNNEI. After removal of 5 bases from V and 4 bases from J, the junction contained 4 bases not matched to a gene. CDR3 loop: CASSHTGAYGYTF. CDR3 nucleotides: TGTGCCAGCAGTCATACAGGGGCCTATGGCTACACCTTC.

There are a few counts of this clone. The chain carries TRBV5-6 and TRBJ1-4; 12 nucleotides align to TRBD1. Germline V CDR1 and CDR2: SGHDT, YYEEEE. The CDR3 has 16 amino acids. V trimming: 4 bases; J trimming: 7 bases; junction bases outside the gene matches: 8. The CDR3 nucleotides are TGTGCCAGCAGCCGGGACAGGGGGCCGTTTGGTGAAAAACTGTTTTTT. Residues: CASSRDRGPFGEKLFF.

The V gene is TRBV2, the J gene TRBJ2-5, with 15 bases matching TRBD2. The CDR3 contains 16 residues. The ends lost 8 bases at V and 5 bases at J; junction bases unmatched: 9. Germline V gene lookup returns CDR1 SNHLY and CDR2 FYNNEI. CDR3 amino acids: CASSEGLAGGFETQYF. DNA for the CDR3: TGTGCCAGCTCCGAGGGACTAGCGGGAGGATTCGAGACCCAGTACTTC.

Only one count was recorded for this clone. The chain employs TRBV15 and TRBJ2-3; D ambiguous. The V gene's germline CDR1 is LNHNV and CDR2 YYDKDF (reference sequence). Trimming took off 6 bases at V and 1 base at J, with 17 bases between the two ends. This CDR3 region has 16 residues. The DNA of the CDR3 is TGTGCCACCAGAACGAGAAAGGCGGCTGGCACAGATACGCAGTATTTT. It codes for CATRTRKAAGTDTQYF.

The genes are TRBV19 and TRBJ2-4; 7 bases are shared with TRBD1. Per germline, CDR1 LNHDA and CDR2 SQIVND (reference sequence). This CDR3 region has 12 residues. The trim removed 9 bases at V and 7 bases at J, leaving 6 bases unmatched. CDR3 region: CASRQGLNIQYF. Written as DNA, the CDR3 is TGTGCCAGCCGACAGGGTCTTAACATTCAGTACTTC.